The entry that follows covers one T cell receptor (beta chain) sequence. Assay: immunoSEQ multiplex PCR; the TCRdb copy retains only in-frame clones and omits some. The sample consists of around 690,000 clones, 90% of them appearing once. V lost 6 bases, J lost 5 bases, and 11 bases lay in between. This CDR3 is built from 13 residues. Looked up from germline, CDR1 is ENHRY and CDR2 is SYGVKD. This sample stems from a study of shared clonotypes between healthy human individuals. HIV-negative, healthy adults without recent acute infections or vaccinations were the donors. The CD8 memory sample joined CD45RO+ cells and CCR7-negative CD45RA+ cells.

Sequencing input: memory CD8+ T cells from PBMCs. Subset described: CD45RO+ cells pooled with CCR7-negative TemRA cells. The TCR comes from a man younger than 30 in good health. Some clones in this sample may be carry-over from other donors' samples. The rearrangement joins TRBV10-3 to TRBJ2-1, with D possibly matching TRBD1 (5 bases). CDR3 protein: CAIRSDKNNEQFF. CDR3 nucleotide sequence: TGTGCCATCAGGTCGGACAAGAACAATGAGCAGTTCTTC.